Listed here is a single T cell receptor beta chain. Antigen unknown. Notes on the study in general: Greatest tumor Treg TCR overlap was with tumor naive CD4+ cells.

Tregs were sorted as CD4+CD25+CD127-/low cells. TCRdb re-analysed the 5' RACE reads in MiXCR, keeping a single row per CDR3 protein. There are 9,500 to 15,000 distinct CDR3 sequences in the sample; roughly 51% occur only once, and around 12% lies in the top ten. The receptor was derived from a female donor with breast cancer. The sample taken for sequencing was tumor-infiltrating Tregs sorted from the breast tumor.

CDR3 in DNA: TGTGCCAGCAGTCCATCTAGCGGGAGGCCCCACGAGCAGTACTTC. Its protein is CASSPSSGRPHEQYF. The gene calls are TRBV12-3 or TRBV12-4 and TRBJ2-7; 11 nucleotides match TRBD2. This CDR3 is built from 15 residues. V lost 5 bases and J lost 5; bases outside the gene matches: 8.